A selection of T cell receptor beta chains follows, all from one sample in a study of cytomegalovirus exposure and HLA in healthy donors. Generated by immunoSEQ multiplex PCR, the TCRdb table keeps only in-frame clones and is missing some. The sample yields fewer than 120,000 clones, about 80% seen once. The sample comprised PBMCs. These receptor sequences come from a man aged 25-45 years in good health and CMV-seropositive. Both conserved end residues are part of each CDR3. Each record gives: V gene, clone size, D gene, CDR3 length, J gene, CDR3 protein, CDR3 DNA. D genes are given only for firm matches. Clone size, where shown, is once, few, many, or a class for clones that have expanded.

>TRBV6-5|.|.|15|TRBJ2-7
CASSRPDSGAYEQYF
TGTGCCAGCAGTCGACCGGACTCCGGGGCCTACGAGCAGTACTTC
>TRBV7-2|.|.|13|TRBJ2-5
CASSSTVQETQYF
TGTGCCAGCAGCTCGACAGTCCAAGAGACCCAGTACTTC
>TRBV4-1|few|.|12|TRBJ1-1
CASTSTGTEAFF
TGCGCCAGCACGTCCACGGGCACTGAAGCTTTCTTT
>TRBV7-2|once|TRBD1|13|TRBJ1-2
CASSLGTGNGYTF
TGTGCCAGCAGCTTAGGGACAGGGAATGGCTACACCTTC
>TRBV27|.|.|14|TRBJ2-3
CASSGVAATDTQYF
TGTGCCAGCAGTGGGGTAGCGGCCACAGATACGCAGTATTTT
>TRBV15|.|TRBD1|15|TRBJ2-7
CATSRGDSGAYEQYF
TGTGCCACCAGCAGAGGGGACAGCGGAGCCTACGAGCAGTACTTC
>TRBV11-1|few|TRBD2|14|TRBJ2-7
CASSVSGGSYEQYF
TGTGCCAGCAGCGTGTCGGGGGGATCCTACGAGCAGTACTTC
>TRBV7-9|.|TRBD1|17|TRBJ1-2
CASSPFFDRGPFNGYTF
TGTGCCAGCAGTCCGTTCTTTGACAGGGGCCCCTTTAATGGCTACACCTTC
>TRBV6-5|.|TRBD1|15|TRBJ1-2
CASSPTGGGNYGYTF
TGTGCCAGCAGTCCTACAGGGGGCGGGAACTATGGCTACACCTTC
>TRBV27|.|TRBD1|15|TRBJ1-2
CASSYIPGTGYGYTF
TGTGCCAGCAGCTATATCCCCGGGACAGGGTATGGCTACACCTTC
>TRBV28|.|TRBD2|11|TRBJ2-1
CAIGRGNEQFF
TGTGCCATCGGGAGGGGGAATGAGCAGTTCTTC
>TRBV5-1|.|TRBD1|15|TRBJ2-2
CASNLQGTNTGELFF
TGCGCCAGCAATTTACAGGGGACGAACACCGGGGAGCTGTTTTTT